Here is one TCR beta chain with its context. Its antigen remains unknown. This sample is drawn from a study of cytomegalovirus exposure and HLA in healthy donors. Broader study findings: TCR beta chains numbering roughly 150 were designated cytomegalovirus-associated.

There are 15 residues in the CDR3. V dropped 0 bases and J dropped 9 bases, with 13 bases sitting between them. CDR1 and CDR2 from the germline V gene are SGHRS and YFSETQ. Vbeta (60) and Jbeta (13) primers were used in the PCR. TCRdb keeps only in-frame clones here, not all; method: immunoSEQ multiplex PCR. The repertoire includes approximately 210,000 clones, about 77% of them detected once, and roughly 2.1% sits in the top ten. Specimen: PBMCs. The V and J genes are TRBV5-1 and TRBJ1-6; possibly TRBD1 for D (6 bases). This receptor was taken from a young woman in good health and CMV-seropositive. CDR3 loop: CASSLEVRGSSPLHF. CDR3 DNA: TGCGCCAGCAGCTTGGAGGTCAGGGGTAGTTCACCCCTCCACTTT.